These 29 T cell receptor beta chains were all obtained from the same sample, sequenced in a study of blood T cell repertoires in COVID-19. Assay: immunoSEQ multiplex PCR; the TCRdb copy retains only in-frame clones and omits some. This sample has about 190,000 clones, with less than 85% found just once. The sequenced sample was PBMCs or T cells enriched from blood (not recorded which). These TCRs come from a woman aged 60-75 years with acute COVID-19.

The genes are TRBV7-8 and TRBJ1-4, with no clear D. CDR1 is SGHVS, CDR2 FQNEAQ, per germline. The CDR3 is made up of 15 amino acids. V dropped 7 bases and J dropped 0 bases, with 12 bases sitting between them. The CDR3 nucleotides read TGTGCCAGCAATCAGGCAGGTGCAACTAATGAAAAACTGTTTTTT. Protein product: CASNQAGATNEKLFF.

The J gene is TRBJ2-5, the V gene TRBV9; weak D call: TRBD2 (5 bases). Germline lookup yields CDR1 SGDLS and CDR2 YYNGEE. Trimming cost V 0 bases and J 4 bases, with 13 bases left between them. CDR3 length: 15 residues. Here the CDR3 DNA reads TGTGCCAGCAGCGTAGTCTCGGGGTCCGGAGAGACCCAGTACTTC. Amino acids: CASSVVSGSGETQYF.

The rearrangement joins TRBV5-6 to TRBJ1-3, with 7 bases matching TRBD1. J lost 7 bases, V lost 6 bases, and 13 bases had no gene match. Germline V CDR1 and CDR2: SGHDT, YYEEEE. The CDR3 spans 15 residues. In DNA form, the CDR3 reads TGTGCCAGCAACCGACAGGGTCGAAAAAGGAACACCATATATTTT. Residues: CASNRQGRKRNTIYF.

This rearrangement joins TRBV7-9 to TRBJ1-1; D not resolved. The V gene's germline CDR1 is SEHNR and CDR2 FQNEAQ (reference sequence). The CDR3 is 12 amino acids. Trimming removed 2 bases at V and 10 bases at J, with 11 bases between. CDR3 in amino acids: CASSLIGERAFF. DNA for the CDR3: TGTGCCAGCAGCTTAATTGGAGAGAGAGCTTTCTTT.

The rearrangement uses TRBV20-1 and TRBJ1-6; perhaps TRBD1 as D (6 bases). The CDR3 is 14 residues long. V lost 3 bases and J 8 bases, leaving 14 bases between the germline ends. CDR1 and CDR2 (germline): DFQATT, SNEGSKA (reference sequence). This chain's CDR3 is CSASPQGHYSPLHF. In DNA, the CDR3 is TGCAGTGCTAGTCCGCAGGGACATTATTCACCCCTCCACTTT.

This rearrangement joins TRBV15 to TRBJ1-3; tentatively, D is TRBD1 (5 bases). Trimming left V 1 base short and J 2 bases short, with 12 bases between. CDR1 LNHNV and CDR2 YYDKDF come from the germline V gene (reference sequence). The CDR3 sequence is 16 residues long. The CDR3 sequence: CATSRGPQGPGNTIYF. CDR3 sequence (DNA): TGTGCCACCAGCAGAGGACCCCAGGGTCCTGGAAACACCATATATTTT.

The chain has TRBV5-6 and TRBJ1-2; possibly TRBD1 for D (5 bases). CDR3 length: 14 amino acids. Germline lookup yields CDR1 SGHDT and CDR2 YYEEEE. V was cut by 2 bases and J by 8 bases, with 16 bases left in between. CDR3 DNA: TGTGCCAGCAGCTTCCCACCGGGGGTAGGCGGCTACACCTTC. Amino acid sequence: CASSFPPGVGGYTF.

This clone was seen a single time. The gene calls are TRBV30 and TRBJ1-1, with D possibly being TRBD1 (6 bases). The CDR3 has 14 amino acids. The ends were cut back, 0 bases at V and 0 bases at J, with 8 bases in the middle. Germline V CDR1 and CDR2: GTSNPN, SVGIG (reference sequence). The CDR3: CAWSVTGLNTEAFF. As DNA, the CDR3 is TGTGCCTGGAGTGTAACAGGGCTGAACACTGAAGCTTTCTTT.

The V gene is TRBV5-8, the J gene TRBJ2-2; perhaps TRBD2 as D (6 bases). Germline values: CDR1 SGHTS, CDR2 YDEGEE. The V gene lost 4 bases and the J gene lost 0 bases, with 13 bases spanning the gap. CDR3 length: 16 amino acids. CDR3 in DNA: TGTGCCAGCAGCCTAGGCGGGGCTTCGAACACCGGGGAGCTGTTTTTT. Protein: CASSLGGASNTGELFF.

The chain links TRBV19 to TRBJ1-1; 7 positions agree with TRBD1. The CDR3 sequence is 15 residues long. The junction had 8 bases not matched to a gene; V was cut back by 5 bases and J by 2 bases. Per the germline V gene, CDR1 is LNHDA and CDR2 is SQIVND (reference sequence). The DNA for the CDR3 is TGTGCCAGTAGTCTAGCCGGGACAGTCAACACTGAAGCTTTCTTT. It encodes CASSLAGTVNTEAFF. Full variable domain (outside the CDR3, taken from reference TRBV19 and TRBJ1-1): DGGITQSPKYLFRKEGQNVTLSCEQNLNHDAMYWYRQDPGQGLRLIYYSQIVNDFQKGDIAEGYSVSREKKESFPLTVTSAQKNPTAFYLCASSLAGTVNTEAFFGQGTRLTVV.

The V call is TRBV7-2, the J call TRBJ1-6, with 7 bases identical to TRBD1. In germline, CDR1 is SGHTA, CDR2 FQGNSA. J lost 8 bases, V lost 5 bases, and 18 bases had no gene match. The CDR3 is 18 amino acids. Written as DNA, the CDR3 is TGTGCCAGCAGCGTTAGTAATAGGCACAGGGGAACTGATTCACCCCTCCACTTT. Translating it yields CASSVSNRHRGTDSPLHF. The complete variable domain, with remaining parts taken from reference TRBV7-2 and TRBJ1-6, reads GAGVSQSPSNKVTEKGKDVELRCDPISGHTALYWYRQSLGQGLEFLIYFQGNSAPDKSGLPSDRFSAERTGGSVSTLTIQRTQQEDSAVYLCASSVSNRHRGTDSPLHFGNGTRLTVT.

The table lists this clone with a count of one. The V call is TRBV4-1, the J call TRBJ2-7; 8 bases agree with TRBD2. V shed 4 bases, J shed 5 bases, and the junction held 10 bases outside the gene matches. This CDR3 region has 15 residues. Germline CDR1 is MGHRA and CDR2 is YSYEKL. The chain's CDR3 is CASSRGGTSRDEQYF. For the CDR3, the DNA is TGCGCCAGCAGCCGAGGCGGGACTAGTAGGGACGAGCAGTACTTC.

This chain links TRBV12-3 or TRBV12-4 with TRBJ1-5; D not certain. The V end was cut by 5 bases, the J end by 9 bases, with 11 bases between. There are 12 residues in the CDR3. CDR3 sequence reads: CASSPEPGPQHF. The CDR3, as DNA: TGTGCCAGCAGTCCGGAGCCGGGGCCCCAGCATTTT.

This chain links TRBV13 with TRBJ1-2; 8 bases line up with TRBD1. The germline V gene encodes CDR1 PRHDT and CDR2 FYEKMQ (reference sequence). The CDR3 consists of 17 residues. Germline trimming cut 2 bases from V and 0 bases from J; bases unmatched to any gene: 8. The CDR3 here is CASSLSPRTGSNYGYTF. The CDR3 region has the DNA TGTGCCAGCAGCTTATCCCCTCGGACAGGGTCTAACTATGGCTACACCTTC.

V and J are TRBV6-5 and TRBJ2-7, with D maybe TRBD1 (6 bases). Deletions cut 4 bases from V and 8 bases from J, with 21 bases between. Germline V gene sequence: CDR1 MNHEY, CDR2 SVGAGI. The CDR3 covers 15 residues. The CDR3 nucleotides read TGTGCCAGCAGTTCTACCGGGACATCGGCCTGGAAGCAGTACTTC. Translated: CASSSTGTSAWKQYF.

The rearrangement joins TRBV2 to TRBJ2-7; D uncertain. The CDR3 has 12 residues. The ends were cut back, 5 bases at V and 1 base at J, with 6 bases in the middle. The germline CDR1 and CDR2 sequences are SNHLY and FYNNEI. The CDR3 sequence is CASSSSSYEQYF. CDR3 sequence (DNA): TGTGCCAGCAGTTCGTCTTCCTACGAGCAGTACTTC.

The chain is built from TRBV6-2 or TRBV6-3 and TRBJ2-7; 11 bases fit TRBD2. Germline CDR1 is MNHEY and CDR2 is SVGEGT. V dropped 4 bases and J dropped 3; count of bases not matched to a gene: 11. The CDR3 is made up of 17 amino acids. This CDR3 reads CASSSFLGTSGVYEQYF. Here the CDR3 DNA reads TGTGCCAGCAGTTCCTTTCTTGGGACTAGCGGAGTCTACGAGCAGTACTTC.

The chain links TRBV2 to TRBJ2-3; 8 bases agree with TRBD1. Germline lookup yields CDR1 SNHLY and CDR2 FYNNEI. The CDR3 sequence is 15 residues long. The J segment lost 0 bases and the V segment lost 6 bases, leaving 5 bases of the junction unmatched. The DNA for the CDR3 is TGTGCCAGCAGGACGGACAGGGTTAGCACAGATACGCAGTATTTT. Translated, it gives CASRTDRVSTDTQYF. Complete variable domain (other parts from reference TRBV2 and TRBJ2-3): EPEVTQTPSHQVTQMGQEVILRCVPISNHLYFYWYRQILGQKVEFLVSFYNNEISEKSEIFDDQFSVERPDGSNFTLKIRSTKLEDSAMYFCASRTDRVSTDTQYFGPGTRLTVL.

This chain links TRBV2 with TRBJ1-1; 9 bases are shared with TRBD1. From germline, CDR1 is SNHLY and CDR2 FYNNEI. Unmatched junction bases numbered 1, after V lost 6 bases and J lost 5 bases. This CDR3 is 12 amino acids long. CDR3 amino acids: CASRTGGTEAFF. CDR3 DNA sequence: TGTGCCAGCAGGACAGGGGGAACTGAAGCTTTCTTT.

The chain uses TRBV2 and TRBJ1-1, with D tentatively TRBD1 (6 bases). The CDR3 is 13 residues long. Trimming took 1 base from V and 10 from J, leaving 13 bases between them. From germline, CDR1 is SNHLY and CDR2 FYNNEI. The CDR3 nucleotides read TGTGCCAGCAGTGAAGAAATGGACAGTCGAGCTTTCTTT. As protein: CASSEEMDSRAFF.

The chain employs TRBV5-1 and TRBJ1-2, with 8 positions matching TRBD1. The CDR3 extends over 12 amino acids. Germline V gene sequence: CDR1 SGHRS, CDR2 YFSETQ. Losses at the gene ends were 4 bases for V and 14 bases for J; bases not matched to a gene: 10. In DNA form, the CDR3 reads TGCGCCAGCAGCGTCCCAGGGGGCAGTCCGACCTTC. This codes for CASSVPGGSPTF.

The chain uses TRBV28 and TRBJ1-6, with TRBD1 matching 8 bases. Germline loops: CDR1 MDHEN, CDR2 SYDVKM. V gave up 2 bases and J gave up 1 base; unmatched junction bases: 1. This CDR3 comprises 16 residues. This CDR3 is CASSLTGGSYNSPLHF. The CDR3 DNA reads TGTGCCAGCAGTTTAACAGGGGGTTCCTATAATTCACCCCTCCACTTT.

The chain is built from TRBV6-5 and TRBJ2-7, with 7 bases aligning to TRBD2. With V trimmed by 7 bases and J by 5 bases, 14 bases remained unmatched. This CDR3 spans 15 amino acids. Per germline, CDR1 MNHEY and CDR2 SVGAGI. In DNA, the CDR3 is TGTGCCAGCAACCCCCCGACGGGGGGACTCGACGAGCAGTACGTC. This translates into CASNPPTGGLDEQYV.

There are a few counts of this clone. V is TRBV27 and J is TRBJ1-5; possible D gene TRBD1, 6 bases. The CDR3 is 14 residues long. V lost 8 bases and J 3 bases, leaving 14 bases between the germline ends. Germline V gives CDR1 MNHEY, CDR2 SMNVEV (reference sequence). The CDR3 DNA reads as TGTGCCAGCGCGATGACAGGTAACAATCAGCCCCAGCATTTT. Protein product: CASAMTGNNQPQHF.

The chain employs TRBV5-8 and TRBJ2-5; maybe TRBD2 (6 bases). This CDR3 is 14 amino acids long. The ends were cut back, 3 bases at V and 7 bases at J, with 16 bases in the middle. CDR1 and CDR2 (germline): SGHTS, YDEGEE. CDR3 sequence: CASSSRRGVWTQYF. The DNA for the CDR3 is TGTGCCAGCAGCTCCCGGCGGGGCGTGTGGACCCAGTACTTC.

The chain links TRBV30 to TRBJ1-5; 7 nucleotides agree with TRBD1. The V gene's germline CDR1 is GTSNPN and CDR2 SVGIG (reference sequence). This CDR3 is built from 16 residues. With V trimmed by 2 bases and J by 4 bases, 11 bases remained unmatched. The CDR3 protein is CAWSPRGTAVNQPQHF. DNA for the CDR3: TGTGCCTGGAGTCCCCGGGGGACAGCGGTAAATCAGCCCCAGCATTTT.

This rearrangement joins TRBV7-2 to TRBJ1-1; D call uncertain. With 6 bases removed from V and 0 bases from J, the gap between germline ends came to 8 bases. The CDR3 runs to 13 residues. The germline gives CDR1 SGHTA, CDR2 FQGNSA. The CDR3 sequence: CASRQDMNTEAFF. Written as DNA, the CDR3 is TGTGCCAGCAGACAAGATATGAACACTGAAGCTTTCTTT.

CDR3 amino acids: CASSQGWGTDTQYF. The CDR3 nucleotides read TGCGCCAGCAGCCAGGGATGGGGCACAGATACGCAGTATTTT. This chain joins TRBV5-1 and TRBJ2-3, with a weak D call TRBD1 (5 bases). This CDR3 spans 14 amino acids. The V and J ends lost 4 bases and 1 base respectively, with 10 bases between them. The V gene's germline CDR1 is SGHRS and CDR2 YFSETQ.

This rearrangement joins TRBV11-3 to TRBJ2-2; D possibly corresponds to TRBD1 (5 bases). Germline CDR1 reads SGHNT; CDR2 reads YENEEA. CDR3 size: 14 residues. V shed 3 bases and J shed 1 base, with 6 bases lying between them. The CDR3 sequence is CASSFGQNTGELFF. For the CDR3, the DNA is TGTGCCAGCAGCTTTGGACAGAACACCGGGGAGCTGTTTTTT.